The 30 T cell receptor beta chains below come from one sample, sequenced in a study of blood T cell repertoires in COVID-19. Using immunoSEQ multiplex PCR, the repertoire was profiled, and TCRdb retains in-frame clones only, with some absent. The sample lists some 230,000 clones, 65% to 90% occurring once. The specimen sequenced was peripheral blood. The origin of the receptors is a woman aged 50 to 60 with acute or convalescent COVID-19.

The chain employs TRBV4-1 and TRBJ2-7; D possibly corresponds to TRBD1 (5 bases). Germline V gene data show CDR1 as MGHRA and CDR2 as YSYEKL. CDR3 length: 12 amino acids. V lost 8 bases and J 4 bases, leaving 12 bases between the germline ends. This chain's CDR3 is CASGNRGYEQYF. The CDR3 DNA follows: TGCGCCAGCGGCAATAGGGGTTACGAGCAGTACTTC.

The V and J genes are TRBV18 and TRBJ2-5, with D maybe TRBD2 (5 bases). The CDR3 consists of 15 residues. The V end lost 3 bases, the J end lost 2 bases, and 13 bases lay between the germline ends. Germline V lookup: CDR1 KGHSH, CDR2 LQKENI. This CDR3 reads CASSPSREGQETQYF. The CDR3 DNA sequence: TGTGCCAGCTCACCTTCTCGGGAAGGACAAGAGACCCAGTACTTC.

The chain is built from TRBV21-1 and TRBJ2-3; the DNA was not used to check the table's D call, TRBD1. TRBV21-1 has pseudogene status. The CDR3 loop spans 16 amino acids. The CDR3 reads CASSAGDRVFSDTQYF. The CDR3 DNA follows: TGTGCCAGCAGCGCGGGGGACAGGGTTTTCTCAGATACGCAGTATTTT.

This clone was observed a few times. V and J are TRBV27 and TRBJ1-2; 8 bases are a match to TRBD1. There are 14 residues in the CDR3. In germline, CDR1 is MNHEY, CDR2 SMNVEV (reference sequence). V shed 4 bases and J 5 bases; nucleotides not matched to a gene: 6. CDR3 protein: CASSSTGGRYGYTF. CDR3 sequence (DNA): TGTGCCAGCAGTTCTACAGGGGGGAGATATGGCTACACCTTC.

The V gene is TRBV27, the J gene TRBJ2-7, with D tentatively TRBD1 (6 bases). Trimming stripped 5 bases from V and 0 bases from J, with 14 bases between. Germline CDR1 MNHEY, CDR2 SMNVEV (reference sequence). CDR3 length: 15 amino acids. The CDR3 region is CASSPAGQLSYEQYF. CDR3 nucleotide sequence: TGTGCCAGCAGTCCGGCTGGACAGCTCTCCTACGAGCAGTACTTC.

This clone has just a few counts. The chain has TRBV30 and TRBJ1-5, with 10 positions matching TRBD1. Germline V lookup: CDR1 GTSNPN, CDR2 SVGIG (reference sequence). This CDR3 contains 13 residues. The V gene end was trimmed by 1 base and the J gene end by 6 bases; junction bases not matched to a gene: 0. As DNA, the CDR3 is TGTGCCTGGAGTGGGACAGGGGGTCAGCCCCAGCATTTT. Translation: CAWSGTGGQPQHF.

The rearrangement links TRBV5-1 to TRBJ2-5; tentative D call: TRBD2 (6 bases). The CDR3 sequence is 14 residues long. Germline loops: CDR1 SGHRS, CDR2 YFSETQ. V was clipped by 4 bases and J by 1 base, with 11 bases between them. Here the CDR3 DNA reads TGCGCCAGCAGCGATCGGGACTCCCAAGAGACCCAGTACTTC. This encodes CASSDRDSQETQYF.

The chain links TRBV2 to TRBJ2-3; 13 positions match TRBD2. In germline, CDR1 is SNHLY, CDR2 FYNNEI. V gave up 7 bases and J gave up 5 bases; unmatched junction bases: 3. The CDR3 runs 14 residues. The CDR3 nucleotides are TGTGCCAGCAAACTAGCGGGGGGGCGAGATACGCAGTATTTT. This codes for CASKLAGGRDTQYF.

This chain's CDR3 is CAWSLGSSNTEAFF. The CDR3 DNA sequence: TGTGCCTGGAGTCTGGGGAGTTCGAACACTGAAGCTTTCTTT. This chain joins TRBV30 and TRBJ1-1; no clear D. This CDR3 is built from 14 residues. The germline V and J ends were trimmed by 2 bases and 1 base, with 11 bases remaining between them. Germline V gene lookup returns CDR1 GTSNPN and CDR2 SVGIG (reference sequence).

The genes are TRBV6-5 and TRBJ1-6; perhaps TRBD1 as D (5 bases). The CDR3 loop spans 13 amino acids. The germline CDR1 and CDR2 sequences are MNHEY and SVGAGI. V was clipped by 6 bases and J by 9 bases, with 12 bases between them. CDR3 sequence reads: CASSGTRGSPLHF. CDR3 bases: TGTGCCAGCAGCGGGACGCGGGGTTCACCCCTCCACTTT.

The chain uses TRBV5-1 and TRBJ1-2; a possible D gene is TRBD1 (6 bases). Germline lookup yields CDR1 SGHRS and CDR2 YFSETQ. V lost 4 bases to trimming and J lost 2 bases, with 6 bases between them. The CDR3 spans 12 residues. The CDR3 region is CASSGTNYGYTF. The DNA for the CDR3 is TGCGCCAGCAGCGGGACAAACTATGGCTACACCTTC.

This clone has just one count. The chain links TRBV19 to TRBJ2-6, with D uncertain. CDR3 length: 15 amino acids. Germline V gives CDR1 LNHDA, CDR2 SQIVND (reference sequence). The V and J ends lost 3 bases and 1 base respectively, with 7 bases between them. In DNA, the CDR3 is TGTGCCAGTAGTATTCGGGTTTCTGGGGCCAACGTCCTGACTTTC. Encoded protein: CASSIRVSGANVLTF. Using reference TRBV19 and TRBJ2-6 for the parts outside the CDR3, the full variable domain is DGGITQSPKYLFRKEGQNVTLSCEQNLNHDAMYWYRQDPGQGLRLIYYSQIVNDFQKGDIAEGYSVSREKKESFPLTVTSAQKNPTAFYLCASSIRVSGANVLTFGAGSRLTVL.

V gene TRBV27 combines with J gene TRBJ1-5; possibly TRBD1 for D (5 bases). CDR1 and CDR2 (germline): MNHEY, SMNVEV (reference sequence). The CDR3 sequence is 14 residues long. Trimming left V 3 bases short and J 5 bases short, with 11 bases between. CDR3 nucleotides: TGTGCCAGCAGTTTCCGCAGGGCCGATCAGCCCCAGCATTTT. Translation: CASSFRRADQPQHF.

The V call is TRBV5-6, the J call TRBJ1-1; D possibly corresponds to TRBD1 (5 bases). This CDR3 is 14 amino acids long. Germline loops: CDR1 SGHDT, CDR2 YYEEEE. V lost 4 bases, J lost 1 base, and 11 bases lay in between. CDR3 sequence reads: CASSTGLPNTEAFF. For the CDR3, the DNA is TGTGCCAGCAGCACGGGACTGCCGAACACTGAAGCTTTCTTT. Variable domain in full (rest from reference TRBV5-6 and TRBJ1-1): DAGVTQSPTHLIKTRGQQVTLRCSPKSGHDTVSWYQQALGQGPQFIFQYYEEEERQRGNFPDRFSGHQFPNYSSELNVNALLLGDSALYLCASSTGLPNTEAFFGQGTRLTVV.

J is TRBJ1-2 and V is TRBV10-3, with no clear D. Germline V gives CDR1 ENHRY, CDR2 SYGVKD. The CDR3 totals 15 residues. V was cut by 1 base and J by 2 bases, with 11 bases left in between. CDR3 nucleotides: TGTGCCATCAGTGAGTTTGGAGGGCGGAACTATGGCTACACCTTC. This sequence encodes CAISEFGGRNYGYTF.

This chain connects TRBV30 to TRBJ2-7; 10 bases agree with TRBD2. The CDR3 loop spans 14 amino acids. Germline CDR1 is GTSNPN and CDR2 is SVGIG (reference sequence). Trimming removed 2 bases from V and 5 bases from J; junction bases left unmatched: 6. CDR3 in DNA: TGTGCCTGGAGTCTTAAGCGGGAGGGTCACGAGCAGTACTTC. Its translation: CAWSLKREGHEQYF.

The gene calls are TRBV6-4 and TRBJ2-3; TRBD1 is a possible D gene (5 bases). The V gene lost 0 bases and the J gene lost 1 base, with 32 bases spanning the gap. Per germline, CDR1 MRHNA and CDR2 SNTAGT. The CDR3 covers 23 residues. CDR3 amino acids: CASSDSYPTAQLARYRGTDTQYF. CDR3 DNA: TGTGCCAGCAGTGACTCGTACCCGACAGCCCAACTTGCGAGATATCGTGGCACAGATACGCAGTATTTT.

The chain is built from TRBV7-9 and TRBJ2-5; 8 nucleotides line up with TRBD1. The germline CDR1 and CDR2 sequences are SEHNR and FQNEAQ (reference sequence). CDR3 length: 14 residues. Trimming took 5 bases from V and 7 from J; bases not matched to a gene: 9. CDR3 amino acids: CASSVGQGSGTQYF. CDR3 nucleotides: TGTGCCAGCAGCGTCGGACAGGGCTCCGGGACCCAGTACTTC.

The chain uses TRBV18 and TRBJ1-1, with D unresolved. The V end lost 1 base, the J end lost 1 base, and 7 bases lay between the germline ends. The CDR3 runs to 14 residues. Germline CDR1 and CDR2: KGHSH and LQKENI. The CDR3 reads CASSPLAGNTEAFF. CDR3 bases: TGTGCCAGCTCACCACTAGCTGGGAACACTGAAGCTTTCTTT.

The rearrangement links TRBV5-1 to TRBJ2-2; 8 bases map to TRBD2. After removal of 2 bases from V and 2 bases from J, the junction contained 5 bases not matched to a gene. Germline assignment: CDR1 SGHRS and CDR2 YFSETQ. CDR3 size: 16 residues. The CDR3 nucleotides read TGCGCCAGCAGCTTAACGCGGGGGGCCAACACCGGGGAGCTGTTTTTT. It specifies CASSLTRGANTGELFF.

The chain is built from TRBV27 and TRBJ1-6; 10 nucleotides line up with TRBD1. The CDR3 totals 17 residues. J was trimmed by 4 bases and V by 3 bases; bases with no gene match: 6. Germline CDR1 and CDR2: MNHEY and SMNVEV (reference sequence). The CDR3 loop is CASSFRQGAKYNSPLHF. The CDR3 DNA sequence: TGTGCCAGCAGTTTCCGACAGGGGGCGAAGTATAATTCACCCCTCCACTTT.

This chain links TRBV28 with TRBJ1-2, with TRBD1 as a possible D gene (5 bases). Looked up from germline, CDR1 is MDHEN and CDR2 is SYDVKM. Trimming pared 8 bases from V and 4 bases from J, leaving 11 bases between. This CDR3 spans 12 amino acids. CDR3 DNA sequence: TGTGCCAGCGGTTACGGGGGCTATGGCTACACCTTC. It yields the protein CASGYGGYGYTF.

The chain recombines TRBV30 with TRBJ2-7, with 7 positions matching TRBD2. Germline lookup yields CDR1 GTSNPN and CDR2 SVGIG (reference sequence). This CDR3 spans 11 amino acids. CDR3 protein: CAKGGVNEQYF. The CDR3 DNA follows: TGTGCAAAGGGAGGGGTGAACGAGCAGTACTTC.

The CDR3 bases are TGTGCCAGTAGTACTCCGGGACAGGGTAACTATGGCTACACCTTC. This encodes CASSTPGQGNYGYTF. The chain recombines TRBV19 with TRBJ1-2; TRBD1 aligns across 9 bases. Trimming at V came to 4 bases and at J to 1 base, leaving 4 bases not matched to a gene. The CDR3 loop spans 15 amino acids. CDR1 is LNHDA, CDR2 SQIVND, per germline (reference sequence). Complete variable domain (other parts from reference TRBV19 and TRBJ1-2): DGGITQSPKYLFRKEGQNVTLSCEQNLNHDAMYWYRQDPGQGLRLIYYSQIVNDFQKGDIAEGYSVSREKKESFPLTVTSAQKNPTAFYLCASSTPGQGNYGYTFGSGTRLTVV.

The chain employs TRBV12-3 or TRBV12-4 and TRBJ1-1; D is possibly TRBD1 (5 bases). This CDR3 has 13 amino acids. Trimming took off 5 bases at V and 1 base at J, with 8 bases between the two ends. The CDR3 nucleotides are TGTGCCAGCAGTGTCACAGGGAACACTGAAGCTTTCTTT. Amino acids: CASSVTGNTEAFF.

This clone was detected once. V is TRBV30 and J is TRBJ1-1; TRBD1 is a possible D gene (5 bases). The V gene lost 3 bases and the J gene lost 7 bases, with 12 bases spanning the gap. Germline V gives CDR1 GTSNPN, CDR2 SVGIG (reference sequence). This CDR3 has 12 amino acids. The CDR3 region has the DNA TGTGCCTGGAGGCCTGGGGGGTATGAAGCTTTCTTT. Translating gives CAWRPGGYEAFF. Full variable domain (outside the CDR3, taken from reference TRBV30 and TRBJ1-1): SQTIHQWPATLVQPVGSPLSLECTVEGTSNPNLYWYRQAAGRGLQLLFYSVGIGQISSEVPQNLSASRPQDRQFILSSKKLLLSDSGFYLCAWRPGGYEAFFGQGTRLTVV.

This clone was found a few times. The chain joins TRBV15 to TRBJ1-4; possible D gene TRBD1, 6 bases. V was cut by 4 bases and J by 8 bases, with 14 bases left in between. The CDR3 totals 14 residues. The germline CDR1 and CDR2 sequences are LNHNV and YYDKDF (reference sequence). DNA of the CDR3: TGTGCCACCAGCACCTGGGGGCTGGGGGAAAAACTGTTTTTT. Its translation is CATSTWGLGEKLFF. The full variable domain, rest sourced from reference TRBV15 and TRBJ1-4, is DAMVIQNPRYQVTQFGKPVTLSCSQTLNHNVMYWYQQKSSQAPKLLFHYYDKDFNNEADTPDNFQSRRPNTSFCFLDIRSPGLGDTAMYLCATSTWGLGEKLFFGSGTQLSVL.

CDR3 loop: CASSQRTAYEQYF. The CDR3, as DNA: TGTGCCAGCAGCCAACGGACAGCTTACGAGCAGTACTTC. The chain uses TRBV7-2 and TRBJ2-7, with D perhaps matching TRBD1 (6 bases). The V gene lost 5 bases and the J gene lost 4 bases, with 12 bases spanning the gap. Germline V gene lookup returns CDR1 SGHTA and CDR2 FQGNSA. The CDR3 totals 13 residues. Full variable domain (rest looked up from reference TRBV7-2 and TRBJ2-7): GAGVSQSPSNKVTEKGKDVELRCDPISGHTALYWYRQSLGQGLEFLIYFQGNSAPDKSGLPSDRFSAERTGGSVSTLTIQRTQQEDSAVYLCASSQRTAYEQYFGPGTRLTVT.

CDR3 region: CSVEEGGGHEQFF. The CDR3, as DNA: TGCAGCGTTGAGGAGGGAGGGGGACATGAGCAGTTCTTC. The chain couples TRBV29-1 to TRBJ2-1, with D possibly matching TRBD2 (7 bases). Germline V gives CDR1 SQVTM, CDR2 ANQGSEA. The CDR3 spans 13 residues. Trimming removed 3 bases at V and 8 bases at J, with 14 bases between.

V and J are TRBV27 and TRBJ2-1; D is uncertain. CDR3 size: 16 residues. Trimming took 2 bases from V and 3 from J, leaving 14 bases between them. Germline CDR1 reads MNHEY; CDR2 reads SMNVEV (reference sequence). CDR3 sequence: CASSLIGTANYNEQFF. The CDR3 bases are TGTGCCAGCAGTTTAATAGGCACAGCCAACTACAATGAGCAGTTCTTC.